A selection of T cell receptor beta chains follows, all from one sample in a study of T cells after somatic rescue of genetic block. The method was immunoSEQ multiplex PCR; TCRdb's version includes in-frame clones alone and lacks a portion of them. Of tens of thousands of clones in the sample, over 80% were seen once. Sequencing used peripheral blood mononuclear cells (PBMCs). The receptors were sampled from a woman in her late teens or twenties. Both conserved end residues are part of each CDR3. Each record gives: J gene, D gene, V gene, clone size, CDR3 DNA, CDR3 protein. The D gene is left open where the match is weak. Clone size appears in some rows only: once, few, many, or a class for an expanded clone.

TRBJ2-5	.	TRBV2	.	TGTGCCGGTGGACAGGAAAGGGGGGAGCAGTACTTC	CAGGQERGEQYF
TRBJ2-1	TRBD1	TRBV5-1	.	TGCGCCAGCAGCACCGGAACCGGGACAGGGAACAATGAGCAGTTCTTC	CASSTGTGTGNNEQFF
TRBJ1-5	.	TRBV27	.	TGTGCCACATGTAGGTGGATAGGTCAGCCCCAGCATTTT	CATCRWIGQPQHF
TRBJ2-3	.	TRBV10-3	.	TGTGCCATCAGTGAGCCCCAGGATTCTAGCTTGTTCACAGATACGCAGTATTTT	CAISEPQDSSLFTDTQYF
TRBJ2-7	TRBD1	TRBV7-9	.	TGTGCCAGCAGCCCTCCCCGCCTGGGACAGGGGGCGTCTGGACACGAGCAGTACTTC	CASSPPRLGQGASGHEQYF
TRBJ2-7	TRBD1	TRBV7-2	.	TGTGCCAGCAGCGGGGGACAGGGCGCCTACGAGCAGTACTTC	CASSGGQGAYEQYF
TRBJ2-1	TRBD1	TRBV15	.	TGTGCCACCAGCAGCCGGGACAGGCCACCAATTGAGCAGTTCTTC	CATSSRDRPPIEQFF
TRBJ1-1	TRBD1	TRBV28	once	TGTGCCAGCAGTACACGCGACAGGGGCGCTGAAGCTTTCTTT	CASSTRDRGAEAFF
TRBJ1-2	.	TRBV4-3	.	TGCGCCAGCAGCCAAGACCGGACGAGGGACTATGGCTACACCTTC	CASSQDRTRDYGYTF
TRBJ2-2	.	TRBV5-1	.	TGCGCCAGCGGGCCTTACGGACCGAACACCGGGGAGCTGTTTTTT	CASGPYGPNTGELFF
TRBJ2-2	.	TRBV12-5	once	TGTGCTAGTGGTTTGGTAGGACTCCCCACCGGGGAGCTGTTTTTT	CASGLVGLPTGELFF
TRBJ2-3	TRBD2	TRBV6-4	few	TGTGCCAGCAGTGCGGCTAGCGGGGGCTCGGCAGATACGCAGTATTTT	CASSAASGGSADTQYF
TRBJ1-4	.	TRBV27	.	TGTGCCAGCAGTTTCAGCTACAATGAAAAACTGTTTTTT	CASSFSYNEKLFF
TRBJ1-3	.	TRBV18	.	TGTGCCAGCTCACCCGCCCGGGGGCACTCTGGAAACACCATATATTTT	CASSPARGHSGNTIYF
TRBJ1-1	.	TRBV12-5	few	TGTGCTAGTGCTCGCCTTGACAACACTGAAGCTTTCTTT	CASARLDNTEAFF
TRBJ2-2	TRBD2	TRBV27	.	TGTGCCAGCAGCCGCGGTGGCGGGAGGTCCGCCGGGGAGCTGTTTTTT	CASSRGGGRSAGELFF
TRBJ2-5	.	TRBV28	.	TGTGCCAGCAGTTTAGAGGGTGGTATGGGACAACAGTACTTC	CASSLEGGMGQQYF
TRBJ1-5	TRBD1	TRBV9	.	TGTGCCAGCAGCGTAGGGGACAGCATTAGCAATCAGCCCCAGCATTTT	CASSVGDSISNQPQHF
TRBJ1-2	.	TRBV19	few	TGTGCCAGTAGTATAGACGTCAGAATCTATGGCTACACCTTC	CASSIDVRIYGYTF
TRBJ1-1	.	TRBV28	few	TGTGCCAGCAGTTTAATTTCGGGGGATTCAAGATCGTTT	CASSLISGDSRSF
TRBJ1-5	.	TRBV6-5	.	TGTGCCAGCAGCCTACAGGGTGCTGAGCCCCAGCATTTT	CASSLQGAEPQHF
TRBJ1-1	.	TRBV21-1	.	TGTGCCAGCAGCCCCCGGGTCCCCCCGGGCGCTGAAGCTTTCTTT	CASSPRVPPGAEAFF
TRBJ2-4	TRBD2	TRBV4-3	.	TGCGCCAGCAGCCAGAGCCGACTAGCTAGAAACATTCAGTACTTC	CASSQSRLARNIQYF
TRBJ1-2	.	TRBV29-1	.	TGCAGCGTTGAGGGTCTCGCCAACTTC	CSVEGLANF
TRBJ1-1	.	TRBV4-3	.	TGCGCCAGCAGCCAAGATGGGGGGGGGATCACTGAAGCTTTCTTT	CASSQDGGGITEAFF
TRBJ2-7	TRBD2	TRBV5-1	.	TGCGCCAGCAGCTTGGGACTAGCGGGAGGACCGAGCTCCTACGAGCAGTACTTC	CASSLGLAGGPSSYEQYF